The sequence of this TCR beta chain was determined in a study of T cell clones after liver transplantation. Study details: At least one year of complete immunosuppression withdrawal without enzymes over twice normal defined tolerance. General study points: Migration into the graft, not deletion, may explain lost graft donor-reactive T cells.

With regard to this clone: Its specificity is unknown.

Germline V CDR1 and CDR2: SGHTA, FQGNSA. CDR3 length: 14 residues. V was cut by 1 base and J by 7 bases, with 11 bases left in between. Some clones are missing from TCRdb's copy, which holds only in-frame ones; the method was immunoSEQ multiplex PCR. The sample has around 60,000 clones; about two thirds are singletons. This sequence originates from a human donor who received a liver transplant. The starting material was CD4+ T cells from blood, obtained before liver transplant. The rearrangement links TRBV7-2 to TRBJ1-5; the D gene is possibly TRBD1 (6 bases). The CDR3 loop is CASSLDRAGQPQHF. The CDR3 nucleotides read TGTGCCAGCAGCTTAGACAGGGCAGGGCAGCCCCAGCATTTT.